These 18 T cell receptor beta chains were all obtained from the same sample, sequenced in a study of regulatory T cells in long-lasting Graves disease. Time point meaning: persistent/refractory GD, antithyroid drugs over 5 years with positive TRAb. The TCR library was prepared using RNA isolated from PBMCs. Library construction for TCR beta used iRepertoire HTBI primers and Arm-PCR of CDR3 regions. In TCRdb, the multiplex PCR reads were re-called with MiXCR into one record per CDR3 protein. This sample has roughly 300,000 distinct CDR3 sequences, with roughly a fifth found just once. Here the sequenced sample was peripheral blood mononuclear cells (PBMCs), taken when the disease was refractory, from a patient treated with antithyroid drugs. The origin of the receptors is a female donor with Graves disease.

The chain joins TRBV6-2 or TRBV6-3 to TRBJ2-5, with 8 bases aligning to TRBD2. The germline V gene has CDR1 MNHEY and CDR2 SVGEGT. The CDR3 runs 14 residues. V gave up 6 bases and J gave up 2 bases; unmatched junction bases: 5. CDR3 in DNA: TGTGCCAGCAGGCCGCGGGGGGCACAAGAGACCCAGTACTTC. The encoded protein is CASRPRGAQETQYF.

This clonotype was observed many times. The chain recombines TRBV30 with TRBJ1-6; D perhaps matches TRBD1 (5 bases). CDR3 length equals 13 residues. The V and J ends lost 4 bases and 6 bases respectively, with 10 bases between them. Germline CDR1 reads GTSNPN; CDR2 reads SVGIG (reference sequence). The chain's CDR3 is CAWTRDGNSPLHF. CDR3 sequence (DNA): TGTGCCTGGACACGGGACGGTAATTCACCCCTCCACTTT.

The chain is built from TRBV7-2 and TRBJ1-6; 9 nucleotides agree with TRBD1. The CDR3 has 14 residues. The V and J ends lost 5 bases and 9 bases, in that order; junction bases with no gene match: 5. In germline, CDR1 is SGHTA, CDR2 FQGNSA. In nucleotides, the CDR3 is TGTGCCAGCAGCCCAACAGGGGGCACTTCACCCCTCCACTTT. Protein sequence: CASSPTGGTSPLHF.

This clonotype has at least ten counts. The chain links TRBV12-3 or TRBV12-4 to TRBJ1-2, with D uncertain. This CDR3 is 13 amino acids long. The V end lost 3 bases, the J end lost 6 bases, and 11 bases lay between the germline ends. CDR3 in amino acids: CASSFLQSDGYTF. In nucleotides, the CDR3 is TGTGCCAGCAGTTTTTTACAGTCAGATGGCTACACCTTC.

In this sample, this clonotype turned up many times. The V call is TRBV7-3, the J call TRBJ1-2; a possible D gene is TRBD1 (6 bases). V gave up 0 bases and J gave up 4 bases, with 9 bases separating them. The CDR3 sequence is 14 residues long. The germline gives CDR1 SGHTA, CDR2 FQGTGA. The CDR3 DNA follows: TGTGCCAGCAGCTTAACGCCACAGGGCTATGGCTACACCTTC. It translates to CASSLTPQGYGYTF.

In regard to this clonotype: Since a much larger clone is just one base distant, this may be a read error. The rearrangement uses TRBV28 and TRBJ2-5; perhaps TRBD2 as D (5 bases). The germline V gene has CDR1 MDHEN and CDR2 SYDVKM. The V and J ends lost 5 bases and 4 bases respectively, with 26 bases between them. CDR3 size: 18 residues. CDR3 DNA sequence: TGTGCCAGCAGTCGTCACTTTCCGGTACTAGGGTTTGGAGAGACCCAGTACTTC. It specifies CASSRHFPVLGFGETQYF.

This clonotype has ten or more counts. J is TRBJ1-1 and V is TRBV12-5; D remains ambiguous. CDR1 and CDR2 (germline): LGHNT, FRNRAP. Trimming cost V 3 bases and J 3 bases, with 2 bases left between them. CDR3 length equals 11 residues. The CDR3 DNA reads TGTGCTAGTGGTTTCTACACTGAAGCTTTCTTT. It specifies CASGFYTEAFF.

This clonotype was picked up many times. The chain recombines TRBV5-5 with TRBJ1-4; no definite D call. Germline loops: CDR1 SGHKS, CDR2 YYEKEE (reference sequence). The CDR3 is made up of 17 amino acids. Between the trimmed V and J ends, which lost 3 bases and 3 bases, there was a span of 18 bases. The DNA of the CDR3 is TGTGCCAGCAGCTCCAAACCCGAAAGGCCCTCTAATGAAAAACTGTTTTTT. Residues: CASSSKPERPSNEKLFF.

The chain recombines TRBV4-2 with TRBJ1-2; 7 nucleotides agree with TRBD1. The CDR3 covers 13 residues. Germline values: CDR1 LGHNA, CDR2 YNFKEQ. The ends lost 4 bases at V and 8 bases at J; junction bases unmatched: 7. This CDR3 reads CASSPETGLGYTF. Written as DNA, the CDR3 is TGTGCCAGCAGCCCAGAGACAGGGCTCGGCTACACCTTC.

This clonotype was seen a handful of times. The chain combines TRBV18 with TRBJ1-5; a weak D match, TRBD1 (5 bases). The CDR3 totals 15 residues. Germline V CDR1 and CDR2: KGHSH, LQKENI. Deletions cut 1 base from V and 5 bases from J, with 12 bases between. The chain's CDR3 is CASSPQQGWDQPQHF. Here the CDR3 DNA reads TGTGCCAGCTCACCACAGCAGGGCTGGGATCAGCCCCAGCATTTT.

The rearrangement links TRBV7-2 to TRBJ2-2; tentative D call: TRBD2 (7 bases). V lost 5 bases and J lost 7, with 20 bases in between. Per germline, CDR1 SGHTA and CDR2 FQGNSA. This CDR3 has 16 residues. The CDR3 spells CASSPVGGGYGGELFF. For the CDR3, the DNA is TGTGCCAGCAGCCCCGTTGGGGGGGGCTATGGCGGGGAGCTGTTTTTT.

There are many counts of this clonotype. The chain employs TRBV27 and TRBJ1-5; a weak D match, TRBD1 (5 bases). The V gene's germline CDR1 is MNHEY and CDR2 SMNVEV (reference sequence). The CDR3 extends over 18 amino acids. V was trimmed by 1 base and J by 4 bases, leaving 20 bases between them. The CDR3 DNA sequence: TGTGCCAGCAGTTTATTAGCGGTGGGCAGGGCGGGTAATCAGCCCCAGCATTTT. It codes for CASSLLAVGRAGNQPQHF.

The chain links TRBV20-1 to TRBJ2-5; TRBD1 or TRBD2 may be the D gene (5 bases each). The V gene's germline CDR1 is DFQATT and CDR2 SNEGSKA (reference sequence). CDR3 length: 14 amino acids. Trimming took off 0 bases at V and 4 bases at J, with 12 bases between the two ends. CDR3 region: CSARDLMRGETQYF. The CDR3 nucleotides read TGCAGTGCTAGAGATCTTATGAGGGGAGAGACCCAGTACTTC.

This clonotype was seen repeatedly, ten times or more. This chain uses TRBV28 with TRBJ1-2; possibly TRBD1 for D (6 bases). Germline-derived CDR1 and CDR2 are MDHEN and SYDVKM. The ends were cut back, 5 bases at V and 8 bases at J, with 27 bases in the middle. The length of the CDR3 is 17 residues. The CDR3 reads CASSIGGAQGTGYGYTF. For the CDR3, the DNA is TGTGCCAGCAGTATTGGGGGGGCACAGGGAACGGGTTACGGCTACACCTTC.

This clonotype was counted at least ten times. The J gene is TRBJ1-1, the V gene TRBV7-8, with TRBD1 matching 7 bases. Looked up from germline, CDR1 is SGHVS and CDR2 is FQNEAQ. The CDR3 runs to 13 residues. The ends lost 5 bases at V and 3 bases at J; junction bases unmatched: 3. CDR3: CASSAQGDTEAFF. The CDR3 DNA reads as TGTGCCAGCAGCGCGCAGGGGGACACTGAAGCTTTCTTT.

A remark on this clonotype: Given a far larger clone just one base away, this is likely a sequencing read error. V gene TRBV7-6 combines with J gene TRBJ1-5, with D unresolved. The CDR3 length is 13 residues. Germline lookup yields CDR1 SGHVS and CDR2 FNYEAQ. CDR3: CACSFNSNQPQHF. The CDR3 nucleotides read TGTGCCTGCAGCTTTAACAGCAATCAGCCCCAGCATTTT.

The sample holds a few counts of this clonotype. The chain couples TRBV30 to TRBJ1-1; D gene unclear. This CDR3 comprises 12 residues. Trimming took 4 bases from V and 10 from J, leaving 16 bases between them. Germline lookup yields CDR1 GTSNPN and CDR2 SVGIG (reference sequence). DNA for the CDR3: TGTGCCTGGAATAAGAAAGCGAGCCTAGCTTTCTTT. This encodes CAWNKKASLAFF. Complete variable domain (other parts from reference TRBV30 and TRBJ1-1): SQTIHQWPATLVQPVGSPLSLECTVEGTSNPNLYWYRQAAGRGLQLLFYSVGIGQISSEVPQNLSASRPQDRQFILSSKKLLLSDSGFYLCAWNKKASLAFFGQGTRLTVV.

The rearrangement uses TRBV12-3 or TRBV12-4 and TRBJ2-5; 7 positions match TRBD1. The CDR3 totals 13 residues. V dropped 8 bases and J dropped 3; count of bases not matched to a gene: 6. CDR3 region: CASLRDSEETQYF. The CDR3 region has the DNA TGTGCCAGCCTCCGGGACAGCGAAGAGACCCAGTACTTC.